These 29 T cell receptor beta chains originate from one sample sequenced in a study of blood T cell repertoires in COVID-19 (dated by TCRdb to 2018 to 2020). Library preparation was by the immunoSEQ multiplex PCR assay. Not all clones reach the TCRdb copy of this immuneACCESS table, which keeps in-frame sequences only. Checked studies attribute under half of the gap to unresolved V genes and leave the rest unexplained. For this sample the table gives 120,000 or so clones, of which almost 70% were detected only once. The ten largest clones take up 2% to 2.5% of the sample. The sequenced sample was peripheral blood. The receptors come from a woman in her seventies with acute or convalescent COVID-19.

The V gene is TRBV15, the J gene TRBJ1-4; 7 nucleotides match TRBD1. Germline CDR1 is LNHNV and CDR2 is YYDKDF (reference sequence). V was clipped by 7 bases and J by 8 bases; unmatched bases: 13. This CDR3 is built from 15 residues. This CDR3 is CATTTERGRGEKLFF. The CDR3 nucleotides read TGTGCCACCACCACAGAGAGGGGGCGAGGCGAAAAACTGTTTTTT.

The genes are TRBV11-2 and TRBJ2-3, with D possibly being TRBD2 (5 bases). This CDR3 has 17 amino acids. Germline-derived CDR1 and CDR2 are SGHAT and FQNNGV. The V end lost 5 bases, the J end lost 0 bases, and 18 bases lay between the germline ends. The CDR3 nucleotides are TGTGCCAGCAGCCCCTATTCGCGGGTGAAAAGCACAGATACGCAGTATTTT. Its protein is CASSPYSRVKSTDTQYF.

This clone came up once. CDR3 nucleotides: TGTGCCTGGAGTATGCCTGGGACAGGGGATGAAAAACTGTTTTTT. Protein product: CAWSMPGTGDEKLFF. This chain joins TRBV30 and TRBJ1-4, with 10 bases aligning to TRBD1. With V trimmed by 2 bases and J by 6 bases, 6 bases remained unmatched. The germline CDR1 and CDR2 sequences are GTSNPN and SVGIG (reference sequence). The CDR3 sequence is 15 residues long.

In this sample, this clone turned up a few times. The chain has TRBV30 and TRBJ1-1; D unclear. Looked up from germline, CDR1 is GTSNPN and CDR2 is SVGIG (reference sequence). The ends were cut back, 0 bases at V and 6 bases at J, with 23 bases in the middle. This CDR3 has 17 residues. In DNA form, the CDR3 reads TGTGCCTGGAGTGTATACGCCGGCCGGGGAGGTAAAGCTGAAGCTTTCTTT. Its translation: CAWSVYAGRGGKAEAFF.

V gene TRBV10-2 combines with J gene TRBJ2-3; D might be TRBD1 (5 bases). This CDR3 spans 16 amino acids. The V end lost 6 bases, the J end lost 4 bases, and 20 bases lay between the germline ends. CDR1 and CDR2 from the germline V gene are WSHSY and SAAADI. Written as DNA, the CDR3 is TGCGCCAGCAGGAATGTGGGGCGTCCGAATGCAGATACGCAGTATTTT. This encodes CASRNVGRPNADTQYF.

This chain connects TRBV29-1 to TRBJ2-7; D gene ambiguous. The germline CDR1 and CDR2 sequences are SQVTM and ANQGSEA. V lost 5 bases to trimming and J lost 3 bases, with 11 bases between them. The CDR3 runs 12 residues. CDR3 coding DNA: TGCAGCGTTAAGACTTCAGACTACGAGCAGTACTTC. Protein: CSVKTSDYEQYF.

The CDR3 DNA reads TGCGCCAGCAGCCCCGTCGGGTTGGGCTATGGCTACACCTTC. It codes for CASSPVGLGYGYTF. This sequence joins TRBV5-1 and TRBJ1-2, with D uncertain. The CDR3 totals 14 residues. V dropped 4 bases and J dropped 4 bases, with 14 bases sitting between them. CDR1 SGHRS and CDR2 YFSETQ come from the germline V gene.

V and J are TRBV7-2 and TRBJ1-3; 7 bases are a match to TRBD1. V was clipped by 5 bases and J by 5 bases; unmatched bases: 12. The CDR3 contains 16 residues. Looked up from germline, CDR1 is SGHTA and CDR2 is FQGNSA. The CDR3 coding sequence is TGTGCCAGCAGCCCCCATGGGGACAGAATCAGAAACACCATATATTTT. Protein product: CASSPHGDRIRNTIYF.

V usage is TRBV15 and J usage is TRBJ2-3; 8 bases align to TRBD2. The germline V gene encodes CDR1 LNHNV and CDR2 YYDKDF (reference sequence). The V and J ends lost 0 bases and 0 bases, in that order; junction bases with no gene match: 2. This CDR3 comprises 16 residues. In DNA form, the CDR3 reads TGTGCCACCAGCAGAGATAGCGGGACAAGCACAGATACGCAGTATTTT. The encoded protein is CATSRDSGTSTDTQYF. The full variable domain, rest sourced from reference TRBV15 and TRBJ2-3, is DAMVIQNPRYQVTQFGKPVTLSCSQTLNHNVMYWYQQKSSQAPKLLFHYYDKDFNNEADTPDNFQSRRPNTSFCFLDIRSPGLGDTAMYLCATSRDSGTSTDTQYFGPGTRLTVL.

The chain combines TRBV11-2 with TRBJ2-7; a weak D match, TRBD2 (5 bases). Looked up from germline, CDR1 is SGHAT and CDR2 is FQNNGV. The CDR3 is 15 residues long. The V and J ends lost 5 bases and 1 base respectively, with 15 bases between them. The CDR3 is CASSPTTGISYEQYF. CDR3 DNA: TGTGCCAGCAGCCCCACCACGGGGATATCCTACGAGCAGTACTTC.

The V gene is TRBV10-2, the J gene TRBJ1-4, with a possible D match to TRBD1 (6 bases). Germline V gene data show CDR1 as WSHSY and CDR2 as SAAADI. Trimming removed 6 bases from V and 3 bases from J, with 14 bases in between. The CDR3 is made up of 15 amino acids. The CDR3: CASRADSSSNEKLFF. The CDR3 DNA follows: TGCGCCAGCAGAGCGGACAGCAGTTCTAATGAAAAACTGTTTTTT.

The chain has TRBV2 and TRBJ1-1; TRBD1 matches 7 bases. The germline gives CDR1 SNHLY, CDR2 FYNNEI. V was pared by 6 bases and J by 4 bases, with 11 bases of the junction left unmatched. The CDR3 is 15 amino acids. For the CDR3, the DNA is TGTGCCAGCAGCCAAGAATCGACAGGGAGCACTGAAGCTTTCTTT. Amino acids: CASSQESTGSTEAFF.

This clone has more than one count but fewer than ten. The chain combines TRBV25-1 with TRBJ2-7; 9 nucleotides line up with TRBD1. Germline trimming cut 4 bases from V and 5 bases from J; bases unmatched to any gene: 9. Per the germline V gene, CDR1 is MGHDK and CDR2 is SYGVNS. The CDR3 is made up of 15 amino acids. The CDR3 nucleotides read TGTGCCAGCAGTGTCCAGGACAGGGGTCGACACGAGCAGTACTTC. Its translation is CASSVQDRGRHEQYF.

The chain employs TRBV19 and TRBJ1-5; 9 bases map to TRBD1. The CDR3 runs to 17 residues. CDR1 LNHDA and CDR2 SQIVND come from the germline V gene (reference sequence). The trim removed 2 bases at V and 0 bases at J, leaving 5 bases unmatched. CDR3 residues: CASSIWSDRGSNQPQHF. CDR3 coding DNA: TGTGCCAGTAGTATATGGTCGGACAGGGGTAGCAATCAGCCCCAGCATTTT. Using reference TRBV19 and TRBJ1-5 for the parts outside the CDR3, the full variable domain is DGGITQSPKYLFRKEGQNVTLSCEQNLNHDAMYWYRQDPGQGLRLIYYSQIVNDFQKGDIAEGYSVSREKKESFPLTVTSAQKNPTAFYLCASSIWSDRGSNQPQHFGDGTRLSIL.

The rearrangement uses TRBV27 and TRBJ2-2, with D perhaps TRBD1 (6 bases). The germline gives CDR1 MNHEY, CDR2 SMNVEV (reference sequence). Trimming shortened V by 8 bases and J by 4 bases, and 11 bases separated the two germline ends. The CDR3 runs to 13 residues. DNA for the CDR3: TGTGCCAGCGGGGACACCATCACCGGGGAGCTGTTTTTT. It codes for CASGDTITGELFF.

Many counts were recorded for this clone. The J gene is TRBJ1-5, the V gene TRBV5-6; possible D gene TRBD1, 5 bases. V lost 4 bases and J lost 4, with 15 bases in between. This CDR3 is built from 15 residues. Germline CDR1 reads SGHDT; CDR2 reads YYEEEE. The DNA of the CDR3 is TGTGCCAGCAGCCCCGGGACTCTCAAGAATCAGCCCCAGCATTTT. This sequence encodes CASSPGTLKNQPQHF.

This clone was seen at least ten times. This chain uses TRBV28 with TRBJ2-1, with a tentative D call TRBD1 (7 bases). V shed 6 bases and J shed 9 bases, with 24 bases lying between them. The CDR3 loop spans 16 amino acids. Germline V gene data show CDR1 as MDHEN and CDR2 as SYDVKM. This CDR3 reads CASRSTRQGGRGEQFF. CDR3 bases: TGTGCCAGCAGATCAACTCGGCAGGGGGGTAGAGGTGAGCAGTTCTTC.

The chain has TRBV6-5 and TRBJ1-5; a possible D gene is TRBD1 (5 bases). CDR1 is MNHEY, CDR2 SVGAGI, per germline. V gave up 0 bases and J gave up 3 bases, with 12 bases separating them. This CDR3 is 16 amino acids long. CDR3 protein: CASSYSEGAYNQPQHF. CDR3 bases: TGTGCCAGCAGTTACTCTGAAGGGGCCTACAATCAGCCCCAGCATTTT.

J is TRBJ2-1 and V is TRBV5-1; 15 bases are a match to TRBD2. V lost 4 bases, J lost 2 bases, and 10 bases stayed unmatched. The CDR3 sequence is 19 residues long. Germline assignment: CDR1 SGHRS and CDR2 YFSETQ. The CDR3 sequence: CASSLRTSGRVTPYNEQFF. The DNA for the CDR3 is TGCGCCAGCAGCCTGAGGACTAGCGGGAGGGTTACCCCCTACAATGAGCAGTTCTTC.

This clone has just a few counts. The gene calls are TRBV5-8 and TRBJ2-1; TRBD2 might be the D (6 bases). This CDR3 has 13 residues. Trimming pared 0 bases from V and 5 bases from J, leaving 6 bases between. Germline CDR1 and CDR2: SGHTS and YDEGEE. The CDR3 reads CASSLVADNEQFF. The CDR3 coding sequence is TGTGCCAGCAGCTTGGTAGCGGACAATGAGCAGTTCTTC. The full variable domain, its missing parts supplied by reference TRBV5-8 and TRBJ2-1, is EAGVTQSPTHLIKTRGQQATLRCSPISGHTSVYWYQQALGLGLQFLLWYDEGEERNRGNFPPRFSGRQFPNYSSELNVNALELEDSALYLCASSLVADNEQFFGPGTRLTVL.

CDR3 sequence reads: CASNLVGGSANGEKLFF. The DNA for the CDR3 is TGTGCCAGCAACCTAGTGGGGGGTAGTGCTAATGGTGAAAAACTGTTTTTT. The chain uses TRBV2 and TRBJ1-4; the D gene is possibly TRBD1 (5 bases). V lost 7 bases, J lost 7 bases, and 25 bases lay in between. Germline values: CDR1 SNHLY, CDR2 FYNNEI. The CDR3 is 17 residues long. Complete variable domain (other parts from reference TRBV2 and TRBJ1-4): EPEVTQTPSHQVTQMGQEVILRCVPISNHLYFYWYRQILGQKVEFLVSFYNNEISEKSEIFDDQFSVERPDGSNFTLKIRSTKLEDSAMYFCASNLVGGSANGEKLFFGSGTQLSVL.

The chain is built from TRBV27 and TRBJ2-7; TRBD2 matches at 8 bases. Per the germline V gene, CDR1 is MNHEY and CDR2 is SMNVEV (reference sequence). V trimming: 4 bases; J trimming: 12 bases; junction bases outside the gene matches: 17. The CDR3 totals 15 residues. Here the CDR3 DNA reads TGTGCCAGCAGTTCCTCGGGACTAGTAAAATCCGATGCGTACTTC. Protein product: CASSSSGLVKSDAYF.

The V call is TRBV28, the J call TRBJ2-1; 12 bases line up with TRBD2. Germline lookup yields CDR1 MDHEN and CDR2 SYDVKM. The CDR3 is 16 amino acids. V gave up 10 bases and J gave up 7 bases; unmatched junction bases: 14. CDR3 residues: CATARLAGAGGNEQFF. The CDR3 region has the DNA TGTGCCACCGCCCGACTAGCGGGAGCTGGGGGGAATGAGCAGTTCTTC.

V and J are TRBV10-3 and TRBJ1-1; 7 bases line up with TRBD1. With V trimmed by 10 bases and J by 1 base, 15 bases remained unmatched. CDR3 size: 16 residues. Germline CDR1 reads ENHRY; CDR2 reads SYGVKD. The CDR3 sequence: CATYRGPGLANTEAFF. The CDR3 DNA reads TGTGCCACCTACAGGGGACCAGGGTTAGCGAACACTGAAGCTTTCTTT.

The CDR3 DNA reads TGTGCCAGCAGGCCGACAGGGGTGAGCGCCGGGGAGCTGTTTTTT. It yields the protein CASRPTGVSAGELFF. This chain joins TRBV28 and TRBJ2-2; 8 bases align to TRBD1. Unmatched junction bases numbered 9, after V lost 6 bases and J lost 6 bases. The germline V gene has CDR1 MDHEN and CDR2 SYDVKM. The CDR3 length is 15 residues.

The table lists this clone with a count of one. The chain recombines TRBV5-8 with TRBJ2-5; a possible D gene is TRBD1 (6 bases). With 5 bases removed from V and 7 bases from J, the gap between germline ends came to 9 bases. The CDR3 sequence is 11 residues long. Germline values: CDR1 SGHTS, CDR2 YDEGEE. Written as DNA, the CDR3 is TGTGCCAGCAGGTCACAGGGGACCCAGTACTTC. It specifies CASRSQGTQYF.

This clone was seen just once. The chain couples TRBV6-5 to TRBJ2-7, with 11 nucleotides matching TRBD1. The CDR3 spans 14 residues. Germline CDR1 is MNHEY and CDR2 is SVGAGI. Germline trimming cut 6 bases from V and 5 bases from J; bases unmatched to any gene: 6. CDR3 loop: CASSPGTGGNEQYF. The CDR3 DNA follows: TGTGCCAGCAGCCCCGGGACAGGGGGGAACGAGCAGTACTTC.

This clone was counted once. At the DNA level, this CDR3 is encoded by other sequences in the same sample as well. This chain joins TRBV7-9 and TRBJ2-5; D is unclear. V was pared by 2 bases and J by 2 bases, with 3 bases between. CDR3 length: 12 residues. Germline V gives CDR1 SEHNR, CDR2 FQNEAQ (reference sequence). The CDR3 DNA reads TGTGCCAGCAGCTTACTACAAGAGACCCAGTACTTC. It encodes CASSLLQETQYF.

In its sample, this clone was seen many times. The chain employs TRBV5-1 and TRBJ2-2; tentatively, D is TRBD1 (5 bases). The germline CDR1 and CDR2 sequences are SGHRS and YFSETQ. The CDR3 runs to 14 residues. Trimming shortened V by 8 bases and J by 5 bases, and 16 bases separated the two germline ends. The CDR3 is CASNLTVLTGELFF. The CDR3 nucleotides are TGCGCCAGTAATCTGACAGTCCTGACCGGGGAGCTGTTTTTT.